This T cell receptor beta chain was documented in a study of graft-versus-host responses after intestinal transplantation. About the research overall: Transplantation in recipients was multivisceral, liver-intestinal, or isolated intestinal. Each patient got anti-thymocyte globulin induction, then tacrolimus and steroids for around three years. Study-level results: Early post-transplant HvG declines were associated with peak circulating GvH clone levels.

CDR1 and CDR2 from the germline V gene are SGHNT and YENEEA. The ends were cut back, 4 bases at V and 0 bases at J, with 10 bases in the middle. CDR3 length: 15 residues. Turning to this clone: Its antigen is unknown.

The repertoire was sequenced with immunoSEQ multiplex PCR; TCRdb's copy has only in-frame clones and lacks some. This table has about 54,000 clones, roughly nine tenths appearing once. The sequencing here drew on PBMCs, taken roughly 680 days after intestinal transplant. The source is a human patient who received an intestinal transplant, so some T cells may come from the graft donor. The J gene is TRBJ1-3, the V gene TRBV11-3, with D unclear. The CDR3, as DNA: TGTGCCAGCAGCTGGACGGAGAGCTCTGGAAACACCATATATTTT. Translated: CASSWTESSGNTIYF.